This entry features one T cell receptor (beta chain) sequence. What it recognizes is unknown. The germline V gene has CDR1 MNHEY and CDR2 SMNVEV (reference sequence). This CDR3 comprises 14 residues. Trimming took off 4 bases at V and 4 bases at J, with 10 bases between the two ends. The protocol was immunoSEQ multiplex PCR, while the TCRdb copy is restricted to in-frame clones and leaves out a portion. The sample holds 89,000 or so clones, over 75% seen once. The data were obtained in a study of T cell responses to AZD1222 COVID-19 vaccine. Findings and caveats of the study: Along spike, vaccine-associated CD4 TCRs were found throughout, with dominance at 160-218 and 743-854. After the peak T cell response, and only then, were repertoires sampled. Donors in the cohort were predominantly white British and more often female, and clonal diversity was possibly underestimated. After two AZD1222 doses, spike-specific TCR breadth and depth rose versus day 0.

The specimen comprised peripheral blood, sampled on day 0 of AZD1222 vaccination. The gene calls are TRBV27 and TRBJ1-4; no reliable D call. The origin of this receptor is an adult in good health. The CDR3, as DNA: TGTGCCAGCAGTTCCCCCTTCCGTAATGAAAAACTGTTTTTT. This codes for CASSSPFRNEKLFF.